This record covers a single TCR beta chain. The data derive from a study of blood T cell repertoires in COVID-19. J was trimmed by 4 bases and V by 3 bases; bases with no gene match: 4. Germline CDR1 reads SGHNT; CDR2 reads YENEEA. The CDR3 spans 14 residues. TCRdb's table, derived via immunoSEQ multiplex PCR, lists solely in-frame clones and lacks some. The sample shows roughly 220,000 clones, 84% of them seen only once. The V call is TRBV11-3, the J call TRBJ2-5; 8 nucleotides match TRBD2. Input material: PBMCs or T cells enriched from blood (not recorded which). This clonotype was sampled from a woman in her thirties or forties who had recovered from COVID-19. CDR3 loop: CASSFGGRRETQYF. The CDR3, as DNA: TGTGCCAGCAGCTTTGGCGGGAGGAGAGAGACCCAGTACTTC.